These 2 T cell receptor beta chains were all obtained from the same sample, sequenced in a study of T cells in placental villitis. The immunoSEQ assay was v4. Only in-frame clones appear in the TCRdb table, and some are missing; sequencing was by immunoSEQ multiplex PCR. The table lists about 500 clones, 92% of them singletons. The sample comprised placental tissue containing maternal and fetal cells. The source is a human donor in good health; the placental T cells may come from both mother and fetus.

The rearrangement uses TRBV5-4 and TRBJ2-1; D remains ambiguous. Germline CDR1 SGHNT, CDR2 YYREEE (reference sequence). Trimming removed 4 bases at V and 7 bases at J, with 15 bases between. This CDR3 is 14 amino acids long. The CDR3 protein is CASSGRMGMNEQFF. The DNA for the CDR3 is TGTGCCAGCAGCGGTAGGATGGGGATGAATGAGCAGTTCTTC.

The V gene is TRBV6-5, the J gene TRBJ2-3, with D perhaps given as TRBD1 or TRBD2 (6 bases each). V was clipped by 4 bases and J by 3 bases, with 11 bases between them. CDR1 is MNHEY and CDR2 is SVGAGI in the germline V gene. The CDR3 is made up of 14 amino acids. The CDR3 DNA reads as TGTGCCAGCAGTTGGGGGGCGCGAACAGATACGCAGTATTTT. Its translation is CASSWGARTDTQYF.